Shown below are 30 T cell receptor beta chains from a single sample sequenced in a study of T cell responses to AZD1222 COVID-19 vaccine (dated by TCRdb to about 2021). This sample's time point label indicates: baseline before first vaccination. Libraries came from the immunoSEQ multiplex PCR assay. In its TCRdb copy, this immuneACCESS table keeps in-frame sequences only and misses some clones. Where compared with another copy, unresolved V genes explain less than half of these, and the others have no known cause. In this sample the table shows around 140,000 clones, just under 95% of which occur a single time. About 5% of the sample belongs to the ten largest clones. This specimen was peripheral blood, taken on day 0 of AZD1222 vaccination. Receptor source: an adult in good health.

The chain combines TRBV18 with TRBJ1-3; D call uncertain. Germline V gene data show CDR1 as KGHSH and CDR2 as LQKENI. This CDR3 is 13 amino acids long. V was clipped by 1 base and J by 4 bases, with 5 bases between them. CDR3 nucleotides: TGTGCCAGCTCACCACGCTTCGGAAACACCATATATTTT. Its protein is CASSPRFGNTIYF. Based on the CDR3 plus reference TRBV18 and TRBJ1-3, the full variable domain is NAGVMQNPRHLVRRRGQEARLRCSPMKGHSHVYWYRQLPEEGLKFMVYLQKENIIDESGMPKERFSAEFPKEGPSILRIQQVVRGDSAAYFCASSPRFGNTIYFGEGSWLTVV.

This sequence joins TRBV6-2 or TRBV6-3 and TRBJ1-1, with 9 bases lining up with TRBD1. The germline gives CDR1 MNHEY, CDR2 SVGEGT. V lost 4 bases to trimming and J lost 8 bases; unmatched junction nucleotides: 5. The CDR3 is made up of 13 amino acids. The CDR3 protein is CASSWGQGAEAFF. The CDR3 DNA sequence: TGTGCCAGCAGTTGGGGACAGGGAGCCGAAGCTTTCTTT.

The gene calls are TRBV5-4 and TRBJ1-5; D uncertain. Germline values: CDR1 SGHNT, CDR2 YYREEE (reference sequence). V shed 2 bases and J shed 5 bases, with 14 bases lying between them. The CDR3 sequence is 15 residues long. The CDR3 DNA follows: TGTGCCAGCAGCTTCATCCGGGAACCTTATCAGCCCCAGCATTTT. Translated: CASSFIREPYQPQHF.

V and J are TRBV19 and TRBJ2-7, with TRBD1 as a possible D gene (6 bases). Between the trimmed V and J ends, which lost 4 bases and 0 bases, there was a span of 16 bases. CDR3 length: 16 residues. Germline V lookup: CDR1 LNHDA, CDR2 SQIVND (reference sequence). CDR3 coding DNA: TGTGCCAGTAGTACGCACCCACGACAGGCCTCCTACGAGCAGTACTTC. Its translation is CASSTHPRQASYEQYF. Using reference TRBV19 and TRBJ2-7 for the parts outside the CDR3, the full variable domain is DGGITQSPKYLFRKEGQNVTLSCEQNLNHDAMYWYRQDPGQGLRLIYYSQIVNDFQKGDIAEGYSVSREKKESFPLTVTSAQKNPTAFYLCASSTHPRQASYEQYFGPGTRLTVT.

The chain carries TRBV2 and TRBJ2-7; D not resolved. CDR1 is SNHLY, CDR2 FYNNEI, per germline. This CDR3 contains 12 residues. The V end lost 6 bases, the J end lost 0 bases, and 6 bases lay between the germline ends. CDR3 sequence (DNA): TGTGCCAGCAGGCAGATCTCCTACGAGCAGTACTTC. It codes for CASRQISYEQYF.

V is TRBV15 and J is TRBJ1-5; D gene uncertain. V shed 1 base and J shed 6 bases, with 13 bases lying between them. From germline, CDR1 is LNHNV and CDR2 YYDKDF (reference sequence). This CDR3 comprises 15 residues. The CDR3 region has the DNA TGTGCCACCAGCAGAGGGATTGAGGCGGGTCAGCCCCAGCATTTT. This encodes CATSRGIEAGQPQHF.

This clone has only one observation. The gene calls are TRBV19 and TRBJ2-7, with 7 bases lining up with TRBD1. With V trimmed by 5 bases and J by 7 bases, 8 bases remained unmatched. The CDR3 consists of 13 residues. Germline values: CDR1 LNHDA, CDR2 SQIVND (reference sequence). CDR3 amino acids: CASSVQPQGEQYF. The CDR3 DNA is TGTGCCAGTAGTGTCCAACCACAGGGGGAGCAGTACTTC.

J is TRBJ2-1 and V is TRBV2; TRBD2 matches 9 bases. CDR3 size: 16 residues. Germline CDR1 and CDR2: SNHLY and FYNNEI. Trimming took 4 bases from V and 6 from J; bases not matched to a gene: 10. The CDR3 region is CASSASGAGGSNEQFF. The CDR3, as DNA: TGTGCCAGCAGTGCATCGGGAGCGGGAGGAAGCAATGAGCAGTTCTTC.

J is TRBJ2-2 and V is TRBV5-6, with no clear D. Germline V gene data show CDR1 as SGHDT and CDR2 as YYEEEE. The CDR3 runs to 15 residues. V lost 0 bases, J lost 1 base, and 7 bases lay in between. The CDR3 nucleotides read TGTGCCAGCAGCTTGGATGCGGTGAACACCGGGGAGCTGTTTTTT. It specifies CASSLDAVNTGELFF.

The chain combines TRBV7-8 with TRBJ1-4; 8 nucleotides agree with TRBD1. J gave up 8 bases and V 5 bases, and 10 bases lay outside the gene matches. CDR3 size: 15 residues. Looked up from germline, CDR1 is SGHVS and CDR2 is FQNEAQ. The CDR3 loop reads CASSPGQGIREKLFF. For the CDR3, the DNA is TGTGCCAGCAGCCCAGGACAGGGTATTAGGGAAAAACTGTTTTTT.

The chain uses TRBV28 and TRBJ1-2; D may be TRBD1 (5 bases). The CDR3 has 12 amino acids. Trimming stripped 10 bases from V and 5 bases from J, with 14 bases between. CDR1 and CDR2 (germline): MDHEN, SYDVKM. The CDR3 region has the DNA TGTGCCACTCTTAACAGGACATATGGCTACACCTTC. Its translation is CATLNRTYGYTF.

The chain is built from TRBV27 and TRBJ2-7, with 10 bases matching TRBD2. V lost 1 base and J lost 2; bases outside the gene matches: 5. The CDR3 consists of 16 residues. CDR1 and CDR2 from the germline V gene are MNHEY and SMNVEV (reference sequence). The CDR3 coding sequence is TGTGCCAGCAGTTTATTCGCTAGCGGGAGTACCTACGAGCAGTACTTC. This encodes CASSLFASGSTYEQYF.

The J gene is TRBJ1-1, the V gene TRBV28; TRBD1 aligns across 8 bases. Germline trimming cut 2 bases from V and 3 bases from J; bases unmatched to any gene: 5. This CDR3 contains 15 residues. Germline values: CDR1 MDHEN, CDR2 SYDVKM. DNA for the CDR3: TGTGCCAGCAGTTTAGGGAACAGGGGGTACACTGAAGCTTTCTTT. Translation gives CASSLGNRGYTEAFF.

This chain links TRBV6-4 with TRBJ2-7; a possible D gene is TRBD1 (6 bases). There are 14 residues in the CDR3. In germline, CDR1 is MRHNA, CDR2 SNTAGT. The V end lost 6 bases, the J end lost 3 bases, and 15 bases lay between the germline ends. CDR3 DNA sequence: TGTGCCAGCAGGGGACAAATACAAAACTACGAGCAGTACTTC. Translated, it gives CASRGQIQNYEQYF.

DNA for the CDR3: TGCGCCAGCAGCTTGTCTGTCTCCACGGGAAACACCATATATTTT. Residues: CASSLSVSTGNTIYF. This chain joins TRBV5-1 and TRBJ1-3; D unclear. The CDR3 runs to 15 residues. V shed 1 base and J shed 4 bases, with 12 bases lying between them. Germline loops: CDR1 SGHRS, CDR2 YFSETQ.

The chain employs TRBV6-5 and TRBJ1-2, with TRBD1 matching over 11 bases. In germline, CDR1 is MNHEY, CDR2 SVGAGI. The CDR3 totals 15 residues. Unmatched junction bases numbered 5, after V lost 5 bases and J lost 3 bases. CDR3 residues: CASSPGTGGDYGYTF. The CDR3 DNA is TGTGCCAGCAGTCCCGGGACAGGGGGTGACTATGGCTACACCTTC.

The chain carries TRBV6-5 and TRBJ2-1; 10 nucleotides align to TRBD1. Germline assignment: CDR1 MNHEY and CDR2 SVGAGI. There are 15 residues in the CDR3. V gave up 0 bases and J gave up 9 bases; unmatched junction bases: 5. CDR3 coding DNA: TGTGCCAGCAGTTACTCGGGACAGGGGACCAGTGAGCAGTTCTTC. As protein: CASSYSGQGTSEQFF.

The chain couples TRBV28 to TRBJ1-1; no clear D gene. There are 11 residues in the CDR3. V shed 3 bases and J shed 11 bases, with 10 bases lying between them. The germline CDR1 and CDR2 sequences are MDHEN and SYDVKM. The CDR3 is CASSFRGLAFF. The DNA of the CDR3 is TGTGCCAGCAGTTTTAGAGGGTTGGCTTTCTTT.

V is TRBV5-1 and J is TRBJ2-7; a weak D match, TRBD1 (5 bases). Germline assignment: CDR1 SGHRS and CDR2 YFSETQ. Trimming left V 0 bases short and J 5 bases short, with 9 bases between. This CDR3 is built from 13 residues. The DNA for the CDR3 is TGCGCCAGCAGCTTGGGGACAACAGACGAGCAGTACTTC. It specifies CASSLGTTDEQYF.

About this clone itself: The junction differs from germline at one of its ends, possibly a read error. The chain uses TRBV28 and TRBJ1-4; D possibly corresponds to TRBD1 (6 bases). This CDR3 is built from 11 residues. Germline values: CDR1 MDHEN, CDR2 SYDVKM. This chain's CDR3 is CACRGGEKLFF. DNA of the CDR3: TGTGCCTGCAGGGGTGGGGAAAAACTGTTTTTT.

The V call is TRBV6-5, the J call TRBJ2-3; the match to TRBD2 covers 7 bases. Trimming cost V 2 bases and J 3 bases; bases outside gene matches: 5. The CDR3 length is 15 residues. CDR1 and CDR2 (germline): MNHEY, SVGAGI. The CDR3 region is CASSYDVGGTDTQYF. The CDR3 DNA reads as TGTGCCAGCAGTTACGACGTGGGAGGGACAGATACGCAGTATTTT.

The CDR3 is CASSRYQGKSNQPQHF. The CDR3 DNA is TGTGCCAGCAGCAGATATCAGGGTAAGAGCAATCAGCCCCAGCATTTT. V usage is TRBV21-1 and J usage is TRBJ1-5; TRBD1, the table's D call, was not compared with the DNA. TRBV21-1 counts as a pseudogene. This CDR3 has 16 residues.

The chain is built from TRBV6-5 and TRBJ2-2; tentative D call: TRBD1 (5 bases). Between the trimmed V and J ends, which lost 3 bases and 4 bases, there was a span of 9 bases. CDR1 and CDR2 (germline): MNHEY, SVGAGI. This CDR3 contains 14 residues. Here the CDR3 reads CASSYFQGTGELFF. The CDR3 nucleotides are TGTGCCAGCAGTTATTTTCAGGGCACCGGGGAGCTGTTTTTT.

This chain connects TRBV7-9 to TRBJ2-3, with 7 nucleotides matching TRBD1. With V trimmed by 5 bases and J by 2 bases, 19 bases remained unmatched. The germline V gene encodes CDR1 SEHNR and CDR2 FQNEAQ (reference sequence). CDR3 size: 19 residues. CDR3 coding DNA: TGTGCCAGCAGCACGGGACAGCCATTGCCCCAACAACACACAGATACGCAGTATTTT. It codes for CASSTGQPLPQQHTDTQYF.

V usage is TRBV7-9 and J usage is TRBJ2-7, with TRBD2 identical over 9 bases. Trimming cost V 4 bases and J 3 bases; bases outside gene matches: 7. Germline loops: CDR1 SEHNR, CDR2 FQNEAQ (reference sequence). The CDR3 is made up of 15 amino acids. CDR3 in DNA: TGTGCCAGCAGCTCCCTAGCGGGACTTCTCTACGAGCAGTACTTC. It is translated as CASSSLAGLLYEQYF.

The chain employs TRBV27 and TRBJ2-1; a weak D match, TRBD2 (5 bases). V shed 4 bases and J shed 6 bases, with 10 bases lying between them. From germline, CDR1 is MNHEY and CDR2 SMNVEV (reference sequence). The CDR3 has 13 residues. CDR3 region: CASSSGNFNEQFF. CDR3 DNA: TGTGCCAGCAGTTCCGGGAACTTCAATGAGCAGTTCTTC.

This clone appeared once. The CDR3 DNA follows: TGTGCCAGCAGCGTAGTCGGACAGGAGAACACCGGGGAGCTGTTTTTT. Translation gives CASSVVGQENTGELFF. The chain is built from TRBV9 and TRBJ2-2; TRBD1 aligns across 7 bases. The V segment lost 0 bases and the J segment 1 base; nucleotides outside the gene matches: 3. The CDR3 consists of 16 residues. Germline values: CDR1 SGDLS, CDR2 YYNGEE.

J is TRBJ1-3 and V is TRBV5-8; D unresolved. V was pared by 0 bases and J by 4 bases, with 20 bases between. Germline loops: CDR1 SGHTS, CDR2 YDEGEE. The CDR3 spans 18 residues. This chain's CDR3 is CASSLAGKLFAAGNTIYF. CDR3 nucleotides: TGTGCCAGCAGCTTGGCGGGGAAGTTATTTGCGGCAGGAAACACCATATATTTT.

The J gene is TRBJ2-1, the V gene TRBV19; 7 bases are shared with TRBD2. The CDR3 contains 15 residues. Germline loops: CDR1 LNHDA, CDR2 SQIVND (reference sequence). Losses at the gene ends were 3 bases for V and 9 bases for J; bases not matched to a gene: 11. The CDR3 DNA follows: TGTGCCAGTAGTATCTCTCGGGAGGTCATTCGTGAGCAGTTCTTC. It yields the protein CASSISREVIREQFF.

V and J are TRBV28 and TRBJ2-7; D is possibly TRBD1 or TRBD2 (5 bases each). CDR3 size: 15 residues. Looked up from germline, CDR1 is MDHEN and CDR2 is SYDVKM. The V gene lost 2 bases and the J gene lost 3 bases, with 14 bases spanning the gap. CDR3 residues: CASSLRVRGVYEQYF. The CDR3 nucleotides read TGTGCCAGCAGTTTACGAGTGAGGGGAGTCTACGAGCAGTACTTC.